This T cell receptor beta chain stems from a study of T cell changes during pregnancy in multiple sclerosis. The assay was immunoSEQ multiplex PCR, and TCRdb's table has in-frame clones only and misses some. This sample has about 61,000 clones, with just under 90% found just once. Germline V gives CDR1 SGHNT, CDR2 YENEEA. The trim removed 4 bases at V and 2 bases at J, leaving 4 bases unmatched. CDR3 size: 15 residues. The receptor comes from a female donor in good health, enrolled as a control in a pregnancy study. The chain has TRBV11-3 and TRBJ2-3; 9 bases are a match to TRBD1. The source material was peripheral blood, sampled in the first trimester of pregnancy. The CDR3 here is CASSSGTGPTDTQYF. The DNA for the CDR3 is TGTGCCAGCAGCTCCGGGACAGGGCCCACAGATACGCAGTATTTT.